Listed here are 32 T cell receptor beta chains from one sample, sequenced in a study of CD8 T cells in ankylosing spondylitis. From the 5' RACE reads, TCRdb called clonotypes with MiXCR, one entry per CDR3 protein. The table lists tens of thousands of distinct CDR3 sequences, around 5% of them singletons. Sequencing used blood, either unsorted or a sorted T cell fraction (not recorded which). The receptor source for this set is a female donor with ankylosing spondylitis or in good health (not recorded which).

The chain carries TRBV9 and TRBJ2-2; TRBD2 agrees at 9 bases. V was pared by 0 bases and J by 2 bases, with 2 bases of the junction left unmatched. Germline-derived CDR1 and CDR2 are SGDLS and YYNGEE. The CDR3 runs 16 residues. The DNA for the CDR3 is TGTGCCAGCAGCGTAGGGGGACTAGCCAACACCGGGGAGCTGTTTTTT. This encodes CASSVGGLANTGELFF.

In this sample, this clonotype turned up many times. V and J are TRBV9 and TRBJ2-2; TRBD1 aligns across 8 bases. J lost 6 bases, V lost 4 bases, and 8 bases had no gene match. Germline loops: CDR1 SGDLS, CDR2 YYNGEE. This CDR3 region has 15 residues. CDR3 amino acids: CASSPRDRKSGELFF. CDR3 DNA sequence: TGTGCCAGCAGCCCGCGGGACAGGAAGTCCGGGGAGCTGTTTTTT. The variable domain in full, completed from reference TRBV9 and TRBJ2-2, reads DSGVTQTPKHLITATGQRVTLRCSPRSGDLSVYWYQQSLDQGLQFLIQYYNGEERAKGNILERFSAQQFPDLHSELNLSSLELGDSALYFCASSPRDRKSGELFFGEGSRLTVL.

This clonotype showed up many times. The chain uses TRBV9 and TRBJ2-2; maybe TRBD2 (6 bases). The CDR3 covers 14 residues. Between the trimmed V and J ends, which lost 0 bases and 5 bases, there was a span of 8 bases. CDR1 and CDR2 (germline): SGDLS, YYNGEE. The chain's CDR3 is CASSVDAGTGELFF. The CDR3 DNA follows: TGTGCCAGCAGCGTAGACGCGGGGACCGGGGAGCTGTTTTTT.

This clonotype was observed at least ten times. The CDR3 sequence is CASRETGTANSPLHF. CDR3 nucleotides: TGTGCCAGCAGGGAAACTGGGACAGCTAATTCACCCCTCCACTTT. The rearrangement uses TRBV9 and TRBJ1-6; 7 nucleotides line up with TRBD1. The germline gives CDR1 SGDLS, CDR2 YYNGEE. V was pared by 5 bases and J by 6 bases, with 8 bases of the junction left unmatched. This CDR3 comprises 15 residues.

This clonotype has at least ten counts. The genes are TRBV9 and TRBJ2-1; a possible D gene is TRBD1 (5 bases). From germline, CDR1 is SGDLS and CDR2 YYNGEE. The CDR3 is 17 amino acids. The V end lost 0 bases, the J end lost 0 bases, and 13 bases lay between the germline ends. The CDR3: CASSVAAGLSSYNEQFF. DNA for the CDR3: TGTGCCAGCAGCGTAGCCGCAGGGCTTAGCTCCTACAATGAGCAGTTCTTC. The whole variable domain, remainder taken from reference TRBV9 and TRBJ2-1, is DSGVTQTPKHLITATGQRVTLRCSPRSGDLSVYWYQQSLDQGLQFLIQYYNGEERAKGNILERFSAQQFPDLHSELNLSSLELGDSALYFCASSVAAGLSSYNEQFFGPGTRLTVL.

This clonotype was counted ten times or more. Since a much larger clone is just one base distant, this may be a read error. The rearrangement uses TRBV20-1 and TRBJ2-2; D is uncertain. V gave up 4 bases and J gave up 0 bases, with 12 bases separating them. The germline CDR1 and CDR2 sequences are DFQATT and SNEGSKA (reference sequence). The CDR3 is 15 amino acids. The CDR3 loop is CSAMTVPANTGELFF. For the CDR3, the DNA is TGCAGTGCTATGACCGTCCCCGCGAACACCGGGGAGCTGTTTTTT.

The table lists this clonotype with many counts. The V call is TRBV9, the J call TRBJ2-3; D gene ambiguous. This CDR3 has 16 residues. Per the germline V gene, CDR1 is SGDLS and CDR2 is YYNGEE. V shed 3 bases and J shed 4 bases, with 18 bases lying between them. CDR3 DNA sequence: TGTGCCAGCAGCGCCTCTACTTTAATGGGGTCAGATACGCAGTATTTT. As protein: CASSASTLMGSDTQYF.

The J gene is TRBJ2-3, the V gene TRBV9, with D perhaps matching TRBD1 or TRBD2 (6 bases each). Germline V gives CDR1 SGDLS, CDR2 YYNGEE. V was cut by 0 bases and J by 1 base, with 12 bases left in between. The CDR3 is 16 residues long. Here the CDR3 reads CASSVGGAPGTDTQYF. CDR3 DNA sequence: TGTGCCAGCAGCGTAGGGGGGGCCCCGGGCACAGATACGCAGTATTTT.

In its sample, this clonotype is medium-sized (0.01 to 0.1%). This chain connects TRBV9 to TRBJ1-1, with D possibly TRBD1 on 5 matching bases. The V and J ends lost 0 bases and 3 bases respectively, with 9 bases between them. This CDR3 is built from 14 residues. CDR1 is SGDLS, CDR2 YYNGEE, per germline. The CDR3 region is CASSVGRDDTEAFF. CDR3 sequence (DNA): TGTGCCAGCAGCGTAGGGAGGGACGACACTGAAGCTTTCTTT.

At least ten counts were recorded for this clonotype. The chain carries TRBV9 and TRBJ2-1; 11 bases agree with TRBD2. Trimming cost V 0 bases and J 5 bases; bases outside gene matches: 4. The germline CDR1 and CDR2 sequences are SGDLS and YYNGEE. The CDR3 contains 16 residues. This CDR3 reads CASSVGLAGNNNEQFF. The DNA for the CDR3 is TGTGCCAGCAGCGTAGGACTAGCGGGAAACAACAATGAGCAGTTCTTC.

This clonotype has more than one count but fewer than ten. The chain combines TRBV9 with TRBJ2-1, with D maybe TRBD2 (5 bases). The CDR3 totals 14 residues. Germline loops: CDR1 SGDLS, CDR2 YYNGEE. Trimming removed 4 bases from V and 4 bases from J, with 12 bases in between. The DNA of the CDR3 is TGTGCCAGCAGCCCCGGGATGATTTACAATGAGCAGTTCTTC. Amino acids: CASSPGMIYNEQFF.

This clonotype was detected ten times or more. J is TRBJ2-1 and V is TRBV9; 9 bases fit TRBD1. The germline CDR1 and CDR2 sequences are SGDLS and YYNGEE. The V gene end was trimmed by 4 bases and the J gene end by 5 bases; junction bases not matched to a gene: 4. The CDR3 has 14 residues. The CDR3 is CASSRDREDNEQFF. The DNA for the CDR3 is TGTGCCAGCAGCCGGGACAGGGAGGACAATGAGCAGTTCTTC.

This clonotype was seen ten or more times. This chain joins TRBV9 and TRBJ2-1; D possibly corresponds to TRBD1 (7 bases). Trimming removed 4 bases at V and 4 bases at J, with 18 bases between. Germline V gene sequence: CDR1 SGDLS, CDR2 YYNGEE. The CDR3 length is 16 residues. The CDR3 sequence: CASSPGGQGYYNEQFF. In DNA, the CDR3 is TGTGCCAGCAGCCCAGGGGGGCAGGGGTATTACAATGAGCAGTTCTTC.

This clonotype came up many times. J is TRBJ2-3 and V is TRBV9; D perhaps matches TRBD2 (7 bases). This CDR3 is 18 amino acids long. V lost 0 bases to trimming and J lost 1 base, with 18 bases between them. Germline V gives CDR1 SGDLS, CDR2 YYNGEE. The chain's CDR3 is CASSVDGGAALGTDTQYF. CDR3 coding DNA: TGTGCCAGCAGCGTAGATGGGGGGGCGGCTCTAGGCACAGATACGCAGTATTTT.

This clonotype was observed many times. The rearrangement joins TRBV9 to TRBJ2-4, with D tentatively TRBD1 or TRBD2 (5 bases each). Germline values: CDR1 SGDLS, CDR2 YYNGEE. V was cut by 3 bases and J by 8 bases, with 15 bases left in between. The CDR3 runs 14 residues. The CDR3 region has the DNA TGTGCCAGCAGCGATGGGACCTACAGTTACATTCAGTACTTC. This gives the protein CASSDGTYSYIQYF.

This clonotype has at least ten counts. V gene TRBV9 combines with J gene TRBJ1-1, with a tentative D call TRBD1 (6 bases). The length of the CDR3 is 13 residues. The germline V and J ends were trimmed by 0 bases and 11 bases, with 14 bases remaining between them. CDR1 is SGDLS and CDR2 is YYNGEE in the germline V gene. DNA of the CDR3: TGTGCCAGCAGCGTAGAGGAGGGGGTAGAGGCTTTCTTT. Residues: CASSVEEGVEAFF.

This clonotype was detected ten times or more. V and J are TRBV9 and TRBJ2-2; possibly TRBD2 for D (7 bases). V lost 3 bases and J 4 bases, leaving 13 bases between the germline ends. The CDR3 loop spans 15 amino acids. Per germline, CDR1 SGDLS and CDR2 YYNGEE. CDR3 region: CASSGGGPSTGELFF. CDR3 nucleotide sequence: TGTGCCAGCAGCGGGGGGGGCCCGTCCACCGGGGAGCTGTTTTTT.

At least ten counts were recorded for this clonotype. V gene TRBV9 combines with J gene TRBJ2-2, with D unresolved. CDR1 SGDLS and CDR2 YYNGEE come from the germline V gene. This CDR3 is built from 14 residues. V was trimmed by 4 bases and J by 6 bases, leaving 13 bases between them. CDR3 protein: CASSWEGDAGELFF. DNA for the CDR3: TGTGCCAGCAGCTGGGAAGGAGACGCCGGGGAGCTGTTTTTT.

This clonotype showed up many times. DNA of the CDR3: TGTGCCAGCAGCGTAGCGCCGGTAGATACGCAGTATTTT. It codes for CASSVAPVDTQYF. The genes are TRBV9 and TRBJ2-3; D remains unclear. Germline V gene sequence: CDR1 SGDLS, CDR2 YYNGEE. The V and J ends lost 0 bases and 5 bases respectively, with 7 bases between them. This CDR3 has 13 residues.

This clonotype came up many times. This rearrangement joins TRBV9 to TRBJ2-5, with D possibly matching TRBD1 (5 bases). This CDR3 comprises 13 residues. Germline V lookup: CDR1 SGDLS, CDR2 YYNGEE. V lost 4 bases and J lost 3, with 10 bases in between. The CDR3 region has the DNA TGTGCCAGCAGCTTGGGGCCTAAAGAGACCCAGTACTTC. Its translation is CASSLGPKETQYF.

This clonotype came up many times. V usage is TRBV9 and J usage is TRBJ1-2, with D tentatively TRBD1 (5 bases). Germline-derived CDR1 and CDR2 are SGDLS and YYNGEE. Trimming removed 3 bases from V and 2 bases from J, with 11 bases in between. This CDR3 contains 14 residues. As DNA, the CDR3 is TGTGCCAGCAGCGAGGGGCCACTAAACTATGGCTACACCTTC. Protein: CASSEGPLNYGYTF.

This clonotype was counted a few times. The chain recombines TRBV9 with TRBJ1-2; tentative D call: TRBD1 (5 bases). This CDR3 contains 13 residues. The V end lost 0 bases, the J end lost 13 bases, and 16 bases lay between the germline ends. Germline V gives CDR1 SGDLS, CDR2 YYNGEE. In DNA form, the CDR3 reads TGTGCCAGCAGCGTAGATTCTGGGGCCGGTCTCACCTTC. Translating gives CASSVDSGAGLTF.

This clonotype came up many times. The chain joins TRBV7-3 to TRBJ2-1; 9 nucleotides agree with TRBD2. V shed 5 bases, J shed 7 bases, and the junction held 9 bases outside the gene matches. The CDR3 is made up of 15 amino acids. Germline V gene sequence: CDR1 SGHTA, CDR2 FQGTGA. CDR3 protein: CASSRFAGGLNEQFF. The CDR3 DNA is TGTGCCAGCAGCCGTTTCGCGGGGGGGTTAAATGAGCAGTTCTTC.

This chain's CDR3 is CASSERASINTEAFF. CDR3 sequence (DNA): TGTGCCAGCAGCGAACGGGCCTCTATTAACACTGAAGCTTTCTTT. The chain links TRBV9 to TRBJ1-1; D gene unclear. Germline values: CDR1 SGDLS, CDR2 YYNGEE. The CDR3 runs to 15 residues. V lost 3 bases to trimming and J lost 2 bases, with 14 bases between them. The full variable domain, rest sourced from reference TRBV9 and TRBJ1-1, is DSGVTQTPKHLITATGQRVTLRCSPRSGDLSVYWYQQSLDQGLQFLIQYYNGEERAKGNILERFSAQQFPDLHSELNLSSLELGDSALYFCASSERASINTEAFFGQGTRLTVV.

This clonotype appeared many times. The chain joins TRBV9 to TRBJ2-2; 12 bases line up with TRBD2. V was clipped by 4 bases and J by 6 bases; unmatched bases: 7. This CDR3 spans 16 amino acids. Germline V gene sequence: CDR1 SGDLS, CDR2 YYNGEE. The CDR3 loop reads CASSPLAGGSPGELFF. Written as DNA, the CDR3 is TGTGCCAGCAGCCCACTAGCGGGGGGCTCACCCGGGGAGCTGTTTTTT.

The sample holds many counts of this clonotype. The rearrangement links TRBV9 to TRBJ2-3; 10 positions agree with TRBD2. The CDR3 has 16 residues. V was pared by 2 bases and J by 0 bases, with 3 bases of the junction left unmatched. Per germline, CDR1 SGDLS and CDR2 YYNGEE. The CDR3 protein is CASSVSGGSSTDTQYF. CDR3 in DNA: TGTGCCAGCAGCGTTAGCGGGGGGTCTAGCACAGATACGCAGTATTTT.

This clonotype has just a few counts. The gene calls are TRBV9 and TRBJ2-3, with 8 bases identical to TRBD2. The CDR3 runs to 13 residues. With 6 bases clipped from V and 5 bases from J, the junction kept 5 bases outside the gene matches. CDR1 and CDR2 (germline): SGDLS, YYNGEE. The CDR3 sequence: CASNRRGEDTQYF. As DNA, the CDR3 is TGTGCCAGCAATCGGCGGGGGGAAGATACGCAGTATTTT.

This clonotype was seen ten or more times. The genes are TRBV9 and TRBJ2-5, with D unresolved. The V and J ends lost 0 bases and 2 bases respectively, with 11 bases between them. This CDR3 comprises 15 residues. Germline values: CDR1 SGDLS, CDR2 YYNGEE. In nucleotides, the CDR3 is TGTGCCAGCAGCGTAGGTCCAACAGCTCAAGAGACCCAGTACTTC. Its translation is CASSVGPTAQETQYF.

This clonotype was picked up a small number of times. As DNA, the CDR3 is TGTGCCAGCAGCGTAAGAGGTCGAGACTCTGGAAACACCATATATTTT. Amino acid sequence: CASSVRGRDSGNTIYF. The rearrangement uses TRBV9 and TRBJ1-3; D is ambiguous. The CDR3 totals 16 residues. V was pared by 1 base and J by 0 bases, with 11 bases between. Germline CDR1 and CDR2: SGDLS and YYNGEE.

This clonotype was detected many times. This rearrangement joins TRBV9 to TRBJ2-1, with 10 bases aligning to TRBD2. CDR3 length: 16 residues. The J segment lost 10 bases and the V segment lost 0 bases, leaving 10 bases of the junction unmatched. Germline-derived CDR1 and CDR2 are SGDLS and YYNGEE. CDR3 sequence: CASSVVDLAGAGEQFF. The CDR3, as DNA: TGTGCCAGCAGCGTAGTAGACCTAGCGGGAGCGGGAGAGCAGTTCTTC.

This clonotype was observed many times. The chain couples TRBV9 to TRBJ2-1, with D possibly matching TRBD2 (5 bases). Germline assignment: CDR1 SGDLS and CDR2 YYNGEE. This CDR3 contains 15 residues. The ends were cut back, 3 bases at V and 0 bases at J, with 10 bases in the middle. Here the CDR3 DNA reads TGTGCCAGCAGCGCCCTAGCTAACTCCTACAATGAGCAGTTCTTC. Amino acids: CASSALANSYNEQFF.

In its sample, this clonotype was seen many times. The chain carries TRBV9 and TRBJ1-2; perhaps TRBD1 as D (5 bases). This CDR3 spans 15 amino acids. V was trimmed by 0 bases and J by 0 bases, leaving 9 bases between them. Germline V CDR1 and CDR2: SGDLS, YYNGEE. CDR3 coding DNA: TGTGCCAGCAGCGTAGGAGGGGCGTCTAACTATGGCTACACCTTC. This sequence encodes CASSVGGASNYGYTF.